This is a list of T cell receptor beta chains from one sample in a study of metastatic and nonmetastatic thyroid tumors. Via MiXCR, TCRdb re-called the PCR reads. This sample has about 36,000 clones, with roughly 20% found just once. Sequenced: blood. These receptors came from a female donor with papillary thyroid cancer or a benign thyroid nodule (not recorded which). Some clones in this sample may be carry-over from other donors' samples. Each CDR3 is given with its conserved first and last residue. D genes are given only for firm matches. Clone size is stated in some rows and not others, as once, few, many or a class when expanded.

d_gene	v_gene	j_gene	abundance	CDR3aa	CDR3nt
NA	TRBV30	TRBJ1-3	many	CAWTTGLGNTIYF	TGTGCCTGGACCACAGGGCTGGGAAACACCATATATTTT
NA	TRBV20-1	TRBJ2-7	many	CSASTGLLSYEQYF	TGCAGTGCTTCAACGGGACTCCTTTCCTACGAGCAGTACTTC
NA	TRBV20-1	TRBJ1-1	NA	CSVSGALTGGTEAFF	TGCAGTGTTTCAGGGGCGCTAACTGGGGGGACTGAAGCTTTCTTT
NA	TRBV5-8	TRBJ1-2	NA	CASSLAGGPRGYTF	TGTGCCAGCAGCTTGGCCGGGGGACCGAGGGGCTACACCTTC
TRBD2	TRBV6-5	TRBJ2-3	few	CASSYHTSGRQDTQYF	TGTGCCAGCAGTTACCACACTAGCGGGAGACAAGATACGCAGTATTTT
NA	TRBV5-8	TRBJ2-1	many	CASSRGAGRNEQFF	TGTGCCAGCAGCCGGGGGGCGGGCCGCAATGAGCAGTTCTTC
NA	TRBV6-1	TRBJ2-7	few	CASTPGTPGGEQYF	TGTGCCAGCACCCCCGGGACACCGGGCGGTGAGCAGTACTTC
NA	TRBV7-2	TRBJ1-3	few	CASSSLDTIYF	TGTGCCAGCAGCTCTCTAGACACCATATATTTT
NA	TRBV5-8	TRBJ1-2	NA	CASSPDRPPYGYTF	TGTGCCAGCAGCCCCGACAGACCACCCTATGGCTACACCTTC
NA	TRBV30	TRBJ2-1	few	CAWSVVNSMQFF	TGTGCCTGGAGTGTTGTGAACAGTATGCAGTTCTTC
NA	TRBV5-1	TRBJ2-7	many	CASSPRTFSYEQYF	TGCGCCAGCAGCCCCAGGACTTTCTCCTACGAGCAGTACTTC
NA	TRBV20-1	TRBJ2-3	many	CSVRGDTYTDTQYF	TGCAGTGTCAGAGGGGACACCTACACAGATACGCAGTATTTT
TRBD1	TRBV5-1	TRBJ1-2	many	CASSLGQGWWGYTF	TGCGCCAGCAGCTTGGGACAGGGTTGGTGGGGCTACACCTTC
TRBD2	TRBV18	TRBJ2-1	many	CASSPVVAGHNEQFF	TGTGCCAGCTCACCGGTGGTAGCGGGCCACAATGAGCAGTTCTTC
TRBD1	TRBV7-2	TRBJ2-7	NA	CASSLVGDSYYEQYF	TGTGCCAGCAGCTTAGTGGGGGACAGCTACTACGAGCAGTACTTC
TRBD2	TRBV27	TRBJ2-2	NA	CASSPGLSAGELFF	TGTGCCAGCAGCCCGGGACTATCGGCCGGGGAGCTGTTTTTC
TRBD1	TRBV20-1	TRBJ1-2	many	CSAGGTGGYGYTF	TGCAGTGCTGGAGGGACAGGGGGCTATGGCTACACCTTC
NA	TRBV6-1	TRBJ1-3	medium-sized	CASSPGTDPIAIYF	TGTGCCAGCAGTCCGGGCACTGACCCAATCGCCATATATTTT
TRBD2	TRBV2	TRBJ2-1	many	CASSGGLAGTTSYNEQFF	TGTGCCAGCAGTGGGGGACTAGCGGGAACGACCTCCTACAATGAGCAGTTCTTC
TRBD2	TRBV11-2	TRBJ2-7	many	CASRPTSGRDVKQYF	TGTGCCAGCAGACCAACTAGCGGGAGAGACGTCAAGCAGTACTTC
NA	TRBV27	TRBJ2-5	NA	CASSPSTGKTRYF	TGTGCCAGCAGTCCCTCAACGGGAAAGACAAGGTACTTC
NA	TRBV27	TRBJ1-3	few	CASIYVQGSSQQWVYTIYF	TGTGCCAGCATTTATGTCCAGGGGAGTAGCCAGCAGTGGGTATACACCATATATTTT
TRBD2	TRBV20-1	TRBJ2-1	NA	CSAWSTAGDNEQFF	TGCAGTGCTTGGAGTACAGCGGGAGACAATGAGCAGTTCTTC
TRBD2	TRBV6-4	TRBJ2-3	few	CASSDSAAGELYTQYF	TGTGCCAGCAGTGACTCAGCGGCGGGAGAGTTATATACGCAGTATTTT
NA	TRBV13	TRBJ2-1	many	CASSPLLGSRDNEQFF	TGTGCCAGCAGCCCGCTTTTAGGGTCCCGTGACAATGAGCAGTTCTTC
NA	TRBV28	TRBJ1-6	medium-sized	CASTGGYVFIPLHF	TGTGCCAGCACCGGGGGGTATGTCTTTATTCCCCTCCACTTT
NA	TRBV19	TRBJ2-1	many	CASSIGTSSYNEQFF	TGTGCCAGTAGCATCGGGACCAGCTCCTACAATGAGCAGTTCTTC
NA	TRBV6-2/TRBV6-3	TRBJ2-3	NA	CASSYSQSTDTQYF	TGTGCCAGCAGTTACTCCCAGAGCACAGATACGCAGTATTTT
TRBD2	TRBV10-3	TRBJ2-3	many	CAISELAGSTDTQYF	TGTGCCATCAGTGAACTAGCGGGGAGCACAGATACGCAGTATTTT
TRBD1	TRBV19	TRBJ2-7	many	CATSGQGVGEQYF	TGTGCCACCTCGGGACAGGGGGTTGGAGAGCAGTACTTC
NA	TRBV28	TRBJ2-7	few	CASSSWTIGYGYDQYF	TGTGCCAGCAGTTCGTGGACTATCGGCTACGGGTACGATCAGTACTTC
TRBD2	TRBV20-1	TRBJ2-1	many	CSANLIIAGVSFF	TGCAGTGCTAACCTTATTATAGCGGGAGTATCGTTCTTC
TRBD1	TRBV14	TRBJ1-1	NA	CASSTHTGDTEAFF	TGTGCCAGCAGCACTCATACAGGGGACACTGAAGCTTTCTTT
NA	TRBV6-2/TRBV6-3	TRBJ2-4	many	CASILQVAKNIQYF	TGTGCCAGCATCTTACAGGTAGCCAAAAACATTCAGTACTTC
NA	TRBV27	TRBJ1-2	many	CASRRAANYGYTF	TGTGCCAGCCGCCGGGCCGCTAACTATGGCTACACCTTC
NA	TRBV18	TRBJ1-1	NA	CASSPPRRLDTEAFF	TGTGCCAGCTCACCACCGAGGCGGCTTGACACTGAAGCTTTCTTT
NA	TRBV27	TRBJ2-3	few	CASSWGRGTDTQYF	TGTGCCAGCAGTTGGGGGCGAGGTACAGACACGCAGTATTTT
NA	TRBV29-1	TRBJ2-1	many	CSVEPRDEQFF	TGCAGCGTTGAACCCCGGGATGAGCAGTTCTTC
TRBD1	TRBV2	TRBJ1-2	few	CASTPTGSGGYTF	TGTGCCAGCACTCCGACAGGGAGCGGTGGCTACACCTTC
TRBD2	TRBV6-5	TRBJ2-2	NA	CASIYSGGFEASTGELFF	TGTGCCAGCATCTACTCGGGAGGGTTTGAGGCTAGCACCGGCGAGCTGTTTTTT
NA	TRBV6-4	TRBJ2-2	medium-sized	CASSDSTNTGELFF	TGTGCCAGCAGTGACTCGACTAACACCGGGGAGCTGTTTTTT
NA	TRBV6-1	TRBJ2-7	NA	CASSKSTGQSMGSEQYF	TGTGCCAGCAGTAAGAGTACAGGGCAGTCTATGGGGAGCGAGCAGTACTTC
TRBD1	TRBV6-4	TRBJ2-3	NA	CVSIRDRADTQYF	TGTGTCAGCATACGGGACAGGGCAGATACGCAGTATTTT
TRBD1	TRBV4-1	TRBJ2-7	many	CASSQVGQGAPIPYEQYF	TGCGCCAGCAGCCAAGTAGGGCAGGGGGCCCCAATTCCCTACGAGCAGTACTTC
NA	TRBV20-1	TRBJ1-5	many	CSARRADYSNQPQHF	TGCAGTGCTAGGAGGGCAGATTATAGCAATCAGCCCCAGCATTTT
NA	TRBV24-1	TRBJ2-1	many	CATSAAGDSSSYNEQFF	TGTGCCACCAGTGCAGCGGGTGATTCCAGCTCCTACAATGAGCAGTTCTTC
NA	TRBV20-1	TRBJ2-7	many	CSASPRGRGGHEQYF	TGCAGTGCTAGTCCGAGGGGAAGGGGGGGCCACGAGCAGTACTTC
TRBD2	TRBV20-1	TRBJ2-1	many	CSARDRDYSYNEQFF	TGCAGTGCTAGAGACAGGGACTACTCCTACAATGAGCAGTTCTTC
TRBD2	TRBV6-2/TRBV6-3	TRBJ2-3	NA	CASIGLEAGCTDTQYF	TGTGCCAGCATAGGGCTAGAAGCGGGATGCACAGATACGCAGTATTTT
NA	TRBV7-8	TRBJ1-1	many	CASSLGIGTEAFF	TGTGCCAGCAGCTTAGGAATTGGCACTGAAGCTTTCTTT
NA	TRBV9	TRBJ2-1	NA	CASSVHPSSYNEQFF	TGTGCCAGCAGCGTGCACCCGAGCTCCTACAATGAGCAGTTCTTC
TRBD1	TRBV20-1	TRBJ1-6	many	CSARTGVFDSPLHF	TGCAGTGCTAGAACAGGGGTATTTGATTCACCCCTCCACTTT
TRBD1	TRBV25-1	TRBJ1-2	many	CASSADRVGYTF	TGTGCCAGCAGTGCAGACAGGGTCGGCTACACCTTC
NA	TRBV2	TRBJ2-7	few	CASRATNSVQYF	TGTGCCAGCAGGGCGACTAATTCCGTGCAGTACTTC
NA	TRBV12-3/TRBV12-4	TRBJ1-2	NA	CASTQWASGGYTF	TGTGCCAGCACCCAATGGGCGAGCGGTGGCTACACCTTC
TRBD1	TRBV19	TRBJ1-1	NA	CASSISAGGTEAFF	TGTGCCAGTAGTATAAGCGCAGGGGGCACTGAAGCTTTCTTT
TRBD2	TRBV11-2	TRBJ2-7	once	CASSPLAGGPTSYEQYF	TGTGCCAGCAGCCCTCTAGCGGGAGGACCTACCTCCTACGAGCAGTACTTC
NA	TRBV5-1	TRBJ2-2	many	CASSPPSDTGELFF	TGCGCCAGCAGCCCTCCTAGCGACACCGGGGAGCTGTTTTTT
TRBD1	TRBV28	TRBJ1-1	NA	CASSLGQGARTSF	TGTGCCAGCAGTTTAGGACAGGGGGCAAGAACAAGCTTT